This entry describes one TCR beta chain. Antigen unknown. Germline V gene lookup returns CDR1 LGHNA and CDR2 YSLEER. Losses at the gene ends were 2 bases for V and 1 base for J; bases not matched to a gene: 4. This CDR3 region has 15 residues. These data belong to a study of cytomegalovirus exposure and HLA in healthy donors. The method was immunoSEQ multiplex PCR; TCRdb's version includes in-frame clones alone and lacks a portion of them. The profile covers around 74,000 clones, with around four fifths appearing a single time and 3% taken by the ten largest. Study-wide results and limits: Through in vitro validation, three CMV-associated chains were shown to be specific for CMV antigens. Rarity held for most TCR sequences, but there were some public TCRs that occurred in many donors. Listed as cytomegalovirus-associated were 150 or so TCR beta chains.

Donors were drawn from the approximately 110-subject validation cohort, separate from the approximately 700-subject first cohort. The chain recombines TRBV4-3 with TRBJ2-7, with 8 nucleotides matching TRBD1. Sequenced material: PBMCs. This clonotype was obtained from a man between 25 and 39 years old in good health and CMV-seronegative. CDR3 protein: CASSQSWTGSYEQYF. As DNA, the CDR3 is TGCGCCAGCAGCCAATCCTGGACAGGGTCCTACGAGCAGTACTTC.